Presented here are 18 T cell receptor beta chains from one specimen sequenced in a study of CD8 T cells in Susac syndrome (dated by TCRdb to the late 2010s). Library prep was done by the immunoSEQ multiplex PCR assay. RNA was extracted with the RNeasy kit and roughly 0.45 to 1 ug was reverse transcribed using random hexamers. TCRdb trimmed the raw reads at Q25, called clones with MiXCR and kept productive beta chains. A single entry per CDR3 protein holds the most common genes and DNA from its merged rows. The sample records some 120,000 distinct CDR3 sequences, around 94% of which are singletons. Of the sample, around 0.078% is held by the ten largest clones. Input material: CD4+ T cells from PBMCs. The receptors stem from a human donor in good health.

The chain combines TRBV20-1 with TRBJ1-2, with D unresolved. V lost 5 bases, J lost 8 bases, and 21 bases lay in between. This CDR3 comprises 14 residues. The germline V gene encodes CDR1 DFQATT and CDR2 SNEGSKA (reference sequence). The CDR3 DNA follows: TGCAGTGCTCCCCCGGCCGGGCAAAGAAACGGCTACACCTTC. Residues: CSAPPAGQRNGYTF.

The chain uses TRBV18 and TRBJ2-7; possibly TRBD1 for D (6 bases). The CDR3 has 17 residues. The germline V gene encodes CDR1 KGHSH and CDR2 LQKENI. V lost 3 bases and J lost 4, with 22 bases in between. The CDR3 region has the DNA TGTGCCAGCTCACCTCTCGATAATCAGGGGCGTTCGTACGAGCAGTACTTC. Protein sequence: CASSPLDNQGRSYEQYF.

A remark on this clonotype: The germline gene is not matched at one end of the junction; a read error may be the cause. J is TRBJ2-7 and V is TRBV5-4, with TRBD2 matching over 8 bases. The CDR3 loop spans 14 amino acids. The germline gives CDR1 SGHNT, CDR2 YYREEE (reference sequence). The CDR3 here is CASRLVSGSGEQYF. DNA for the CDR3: TGTGCCAGCAGATTGGTGAGCGGGAGCGGTGAGCAGTACTTC. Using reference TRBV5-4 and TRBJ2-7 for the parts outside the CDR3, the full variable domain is ETGVTQSPTHLIKTRGQQVTLRCSSQSGHNTVSWYQQALGQGPQFIFQYYREEENGRGNFPPRFSGLQFPNYSSELNVNALELDDSALYLCASRLVSGSGEQYFGPGTRLTVT.

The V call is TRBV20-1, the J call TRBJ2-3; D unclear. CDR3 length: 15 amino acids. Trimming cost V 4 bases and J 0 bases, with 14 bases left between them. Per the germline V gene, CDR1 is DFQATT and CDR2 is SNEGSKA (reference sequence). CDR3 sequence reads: CSATGGVSSTDTQYF. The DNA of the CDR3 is TGCAGTGCTACCGGTGGGGTGTCTAGCACAGATACGCAGTATTTT.

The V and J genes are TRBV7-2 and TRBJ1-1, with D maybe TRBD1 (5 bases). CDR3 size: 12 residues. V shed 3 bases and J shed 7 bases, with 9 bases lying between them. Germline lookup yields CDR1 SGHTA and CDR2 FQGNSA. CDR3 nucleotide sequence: TGTGCCAGCAGCTTGGAGACAGATGAAGCTTTCTTT. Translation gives CASSLETDEAFF.

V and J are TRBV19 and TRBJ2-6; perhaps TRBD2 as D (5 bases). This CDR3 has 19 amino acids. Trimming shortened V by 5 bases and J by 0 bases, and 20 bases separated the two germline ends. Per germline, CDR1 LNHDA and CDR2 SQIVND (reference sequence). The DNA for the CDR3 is TGTGCCAGTAGTGTCGTCGGGGTGTCACCATTCTCTGGGGCCAACGTCCTGACTTTC. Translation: CASSVVGVSPFSGANVLTF.

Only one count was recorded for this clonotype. CDR3 bases: TGTGCCAGTAGTATCAGGGCCGGGACAGGGGGTGAGCAGTTCTTC. This translates into CASSIRAGTGGEQFF. The chain recombines TRBV19 with TRBJ2-1; 11 bases align to TRBD1. CDR3 size: 15 residues. V trimming: 3 bases; J trimming: 9 bases; junction bases outside the gene matches: 7. Looked up from germline, CDR1 is LNHDA and CDR2 is SQIVND (reference sequence). Looking up the rest from reference TRBV19 and TRBJ2-1 gives the full variable domain: DGGITQSPKYLFRKEGQNVTLSCEQNLNHDAMYWYRQDPGQGLRLIYYSQIVNDFQKGDIAEGYSVSREKKESFPLTVTSAQKNPTAFYLCASSIRAGTGGEQFFGPGTRLTVL.

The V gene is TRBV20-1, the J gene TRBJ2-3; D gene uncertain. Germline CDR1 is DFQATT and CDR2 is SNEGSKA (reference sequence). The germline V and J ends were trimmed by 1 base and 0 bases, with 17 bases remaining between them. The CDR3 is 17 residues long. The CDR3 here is CSARATSEGDSTDTQYF. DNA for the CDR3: TGCAGTGCTAGAGCCACGAGCGAAGGAGATAGCACAGATACGCAGTATTTT.

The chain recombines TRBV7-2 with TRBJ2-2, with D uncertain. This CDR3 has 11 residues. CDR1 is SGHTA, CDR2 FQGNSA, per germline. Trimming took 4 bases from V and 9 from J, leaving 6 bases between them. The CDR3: CASSSYRELFF. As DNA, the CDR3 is TGTGCCAGCAGCTCTTACCGGGAGCTGTTTTTT.

The DNA of the CDR3 is TGCGCCAGCAGTTATGGGTTAGCGGGAGATACAGAGACCCAGTACTTC. This codes for CASSYGLAGDTETQYF. The chain is built from TRBV10-2 and TRBJ2-5; 9 bases align to TRBD2. The CDR3 covers 16 residues. CDR1 and CDR2 (germline): WSHSY, SAAADI. Trimming took 5 bases from V and 4 from J; bases not matched to a gene: 11.

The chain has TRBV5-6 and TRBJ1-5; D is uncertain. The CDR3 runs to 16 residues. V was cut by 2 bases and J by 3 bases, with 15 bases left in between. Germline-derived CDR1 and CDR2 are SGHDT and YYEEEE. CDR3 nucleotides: TGTGCCAGCAGCTTTGGAGTCTTAGCTTCCAATCAGCCCCAGCATTTT. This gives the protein CASSFGVLASNQPQHF.

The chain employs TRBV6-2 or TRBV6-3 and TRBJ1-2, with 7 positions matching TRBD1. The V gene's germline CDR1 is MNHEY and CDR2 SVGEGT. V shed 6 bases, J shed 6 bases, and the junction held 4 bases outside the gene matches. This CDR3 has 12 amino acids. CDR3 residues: CASSRDSHGYTF. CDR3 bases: TGTGCCAGCAGCCGGGACAGCCATGGCTACACCTTC.

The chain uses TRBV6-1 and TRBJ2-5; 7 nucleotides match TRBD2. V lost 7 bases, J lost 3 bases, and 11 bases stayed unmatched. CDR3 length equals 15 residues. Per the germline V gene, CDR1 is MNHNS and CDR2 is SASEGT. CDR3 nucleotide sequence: TGTGCCAGCAAGTTCCCTAGGAGCGGGAAAGAGACCCAGTACTTC. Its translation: CASKFPRSGKETQYF.

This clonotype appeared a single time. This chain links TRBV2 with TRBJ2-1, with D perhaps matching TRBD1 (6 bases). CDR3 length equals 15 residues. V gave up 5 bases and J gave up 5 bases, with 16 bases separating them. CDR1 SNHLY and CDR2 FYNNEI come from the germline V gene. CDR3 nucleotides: TGTGCCAGCAGTCGGAGGACAGTCTATGACAATGAGCAGTTCTTC. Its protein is CASSRRTVYDNEQFF.

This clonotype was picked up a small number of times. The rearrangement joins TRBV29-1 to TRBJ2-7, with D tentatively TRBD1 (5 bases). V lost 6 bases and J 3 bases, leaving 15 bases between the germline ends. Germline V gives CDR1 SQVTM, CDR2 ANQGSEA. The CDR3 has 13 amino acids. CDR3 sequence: CSVSSGQGYEQYF. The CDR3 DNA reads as TGCAGCGTCTCCTCAGGGCAGGGCTACGAGCAGTACTTC.

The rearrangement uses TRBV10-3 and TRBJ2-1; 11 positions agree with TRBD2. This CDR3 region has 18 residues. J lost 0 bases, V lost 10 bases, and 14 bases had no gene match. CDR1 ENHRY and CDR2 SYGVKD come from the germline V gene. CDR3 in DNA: TGTGCCACCTTCCCGGGACTAGCGGTTACGAGCTCCTACAATGAGCAGTTCTTC. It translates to CATFPGLAVTSSYNEQFF.

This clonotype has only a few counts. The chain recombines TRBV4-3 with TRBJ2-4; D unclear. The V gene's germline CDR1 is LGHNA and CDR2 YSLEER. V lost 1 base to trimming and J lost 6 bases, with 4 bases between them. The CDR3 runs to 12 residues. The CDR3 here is CASSQGGNIQYF. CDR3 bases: TGCGCCAGCAGCCAAGGAGGAAACATTCAGTACTTC.

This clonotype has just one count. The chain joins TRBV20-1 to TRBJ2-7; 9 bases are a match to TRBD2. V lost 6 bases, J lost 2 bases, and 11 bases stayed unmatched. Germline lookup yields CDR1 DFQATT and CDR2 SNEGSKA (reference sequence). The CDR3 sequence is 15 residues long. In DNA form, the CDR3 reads TGCAGTGCCGAGGCCCCAGCGGGAGGACCCTACGAGCAGTACTTC. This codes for CSAEAPAGGPYEQYF.